These 15 T cell receptor beta chains originate from one sample sequenced in a study of cytomegalovirus exposure and HLA in healthy donors. The PCR made use of 60 Vbeta and 13 Jbeta primers. Here immunoSEQ multiplex PCR was the method, and the copy in TCRdb shows in-frame clones only, minus some. The repertoire consists of 150,000 to 200,000 clones, with around 82% occurring once and the leading ten covering around 5.4%. Sequenced: PBMCs. These receptors originate from a man in his forties in good health and CMV-seronegative.

The chain joins TRBV6-5 to TRBJ1-2, with TRBD1 matching 10 bases. The CDR3 length is 13 residues. Germline V lookup: CDR1 MNHEY, CDR2 SVGAGI. The V and J ends lost 2 bases and 7 bases, in that order; junction bases with no gene match: 1. The CDR3 loop reads CASSYRDRGGYTF. As DNA, the CDR3 is TGTGCCAGCAGTTACAGGGACAGGGGTGGCTACACCTTC.

The CDR3 DNA follows: TGTGCCAGCAGTGCCACACAGGGGCATGAAGCTTTCTTT. Protein: CASSATQGHEAFF. The chain has TRBV25-1 and TRBJ1-1; 7 nucleotides line up with TRBD1. V was pared by 4 bases and J by 7 bases, with 6 bases of the junction left unmatched. The CDR3 runs 13 residues. The germline gives CDR1 MGHDK, CDR2 SYGVNS.

This rearrangement joins TRBV5-1 to TRBJ2-3; a possible D gene is TRBD1 (5 bases). This CDR3 has 15 residues. In germline, CDR1 is SGHRS, CDR2 YFSETQ. V was trimmed by 3 bases and J by 4 bases, leaving 15 bases between them. The CDR3 sequence: CASSSQQVSSDTQYF. CDR3 coding DNA: TGCGCCAGCAGCTCCCAACAGGTTAGCTCAGATACGCAGTATTTT.

This sequence joins TRBV28 and TRBJ2-1; a weak D match, TRBD2 (5 bases). The germline V and J ends were trimmed by 6 bases and 0 bases, with 12 bases remaining between them. Germline V CDR1 and CDR2: MDHEN, SYDVKM. The length of the CDR3 is 15 residues. The CDR3 DNA reads TGTGCCAGCAGGGAGGCCAGCAGCTCCTACAATGAGCAGTTCTTC. Amino acid sequence: CASREASSSYNEQFF.

Turning to this clone: Other DNA sequences in this sample translate to the same CDR3. CDR3 in amino acids: CASSFGLAGRETQYF. The DNA for the CDR3 is TGCGCCAGCAGCTTTGGACTAGCGGGGAGGGAGACCCAGTACTTC. This chain uses TRBV5-1 with TRBJ2-5, with TRBD2 matching over 12 bases. Germline lookup yields CDR1 SGHRS and CDR2 YFSETQ. The CDR3 extends over 15 amino acids. V was clipped by 2 bases and J by 5 bases; unmatched bases: 4.

The chain has TRBV4-3 and TRBJ2-3, with 9 nucleotides matching TRBD2. Germline CDR1 and CDR2: LGHNA and YSLEER. After removal of 1 base from V and 1 base from J, the junction contained 3 bases not matched to a gene. This CDR3 is built from 16 residues. This CDR3 reads CASSQGVAGGTDTQYF. In nucleotides, the CDR3 is TGCGCCAGCAGCCAAGGGGTAGCGGGGGGCACAGATACGCAGTATTTT.

The DNA for the CDR3 is TGTGCCAGCAGTTACCAGGAAAGTTCACCCCTCCACTTT. It is translated as CASSYQESSPLHF. The chain uses TRBV6-5 and TRBJ1-6; no clear D. Trimming took 2 bases from V and 9 from J, leaving 8 bases between them. The CDR3 length is 13 residues. Germline CDR1 and CDR2: MNHEY and SVGAGI.

This sequence joins TRBV4-1 and TRBJ2-1; D uncertain. V was shortened by 4 bases and J by 8 bases, with 21 bases between the two germline ends. The germline gives CDR1 MGHRA, CDR2 YSYEKL. The length of the CDR3 is 16 residues. The CDR3 sequence is CASSLSTGSPGDEQFF. CDR3 sequence (DNA): TGCGCCAGCAGCCTTTCAACCGGGTCCCCCGGCGATGAGCAGTTCTTC.

The CDR3 DNA is TGCGCCAGCAGCCCCTTCGGTGCCACCGGGGAGCTGTTTTTT. This translates into CASSPFGATGELFF. This rearrangement joins TRBV5-1 to TRBJ2-2; D is undetermined. Looked up from germline, CDR1 is SGHRS and CDR2 is YFSETQ. V lost 4 bases, J lost 4 bases, and 11 bases lay in between. The CDR3 totals 14 residues.

The chain recombines TRBV7-8 with TRBJ1-1, with D maybe TRBD1 (5 bases). CDR3 length: 15 residues. Trimming took off 4 bases at V and 2 bases at J, with 14 bases between the two ends. CDR1 and CDR2 from the germline V gene are SGHVS and FQNEAQ. The CDR3 region is CASSSAGRRNTEAFF. For the CDR3, the DNA is TGTGCCAGCAGCTCCGCGGGGCGAAGAAACACTGAAGCTTTCTTT. The full variable domain, rest sourced from reference TRBV7-8 and TRBJ1-1, is GAGVSQSPRYKVAKRGQDVALRCDPISGHVSLFWYQQALGQGPEFLTYFQNEAQLDKSGLPSDRFFAERPEGSVSTLKIQRTQQEDSAVYLCASSSAGRRNTEAFFGQGTRLTVV.

The chain joins TRBV6-5 to TRBJ2-3, with D maybe TRBD2 (5 bases). Germline V gene lookup returns CDR1 MNHEY and CDR2 SVGAGI. The CDR3 has 13 amino acids. Deletions cut 6 bases from V and 5 bases from J, with 12 bases between. In DNA form, the CDR3 reads TGTGCCAGCAGAAGGACTTCCCAAGATACGCAGTATTTT. Protein sequence: CASRRTSQDTQYF.

V gene TRBV10-3 combines with J gene TRBJ2-1, with 7 bases that match TRBD2. Germline assignment: CDR1 ENHRY and CDR2 SYGVKD. The CDR3 contains 16 residues. The V and J ends lost 1 base and 8 bases, in that order; junction bases with no gene match: 11. The DNA for the CDR3 is TGTGCCATCAGTGAGTGGGGGAGCGCCCGGGGGGATGAGCAGTTCTTC. This gives the protein CAISEWGSARGDEQFF.

The chain carries TRBV7-2 and TRBJ1-1; TRBD1 aligns across 7 bases. J was trimmed by 3 bases and V by 5 bases; bases with no gene match: 9. This CDR3 is 15 amino acids long. CDR1 and CDR2 from the germline V gene are SGHTA and FQGNSA. The DNA of the CDR3 is TGTGCCAGCAGCCGCGACCGGGACAGTCACACTGAAGCTTTCTTT. Translated, it gives CASSRDRDSHTEAFF. The full variable domain, with the rest looked up from reference TRBV7-2 and TRBJ1-1, is GAGVSQSPSNKVTEKGKDVELRCDPISGHTALYWYRQSLGQGLEFLIYFQGNSAPDKSGLPSDRFSAERTGGSVSTLTIQRTQQEDSAVYLCASSRDRDSHTEAFFGQGTRLTVV.

The rearrangement uses TRBV6-5 and TRBJ1-1; TRBD1 aligns across 7 bases. The CDR3 extends over 12 amino acids. V was clipped by 6 bases and J by 4 bases; unmatched bases: 2. Germline assignment: CDR1 MNHEY and CDR2 SVGAGI. CDR3 residues: CASRQGRTEAFF. The CDR3 DNA follows: TGTGCCAGCAGACAGGGGCGCACTGAAGCTTTCTTT.

This clone was detected once. The chain has TRBV15 and TRBJ1-3, with a weak D call TRBD1 (6 bases). CDR3 size: 14 residues. Germline CDR1 LNHNV, CDR2 YYDKDF (reference sequence). V lost 5 bases, J lost 10 bases, and 18 bases lay in between. CDR3 bases: TGTGCCACCAGCCTAAGGGACACCCTACGGACCATATATTTT. It specifies CATSLRDTLRTIYF.